This TCR beta chain was documented in a study of blood T cells in healthy people across ages. Germline V gene lookup returns CDR1 SGHTA and CDR2 FQGNSA. The V and J ends lost 5 bases and 2 bases respectively, with 19 bases between them. CDR3 size: 17 residues. A second PCR, run for about 6 to 11 cycles, used a sample-barcoded 5' primer plus a J-beta primer mix. Each CDR3 protein gets one entry after TCRdb re-called the 5' RACE reads with MiXCR. This sample has around 1,000,000 distinct CDR3 sequences; about 23% occur once, and the top ten carry around 0.75%. This sample also belongs to another study, concerning T cells of mothers and their children.

The receptor was isolated from a girl aged 2 to 10 in good health. Sequenced: blood. The chain recombines TRBV7-2 with TRBJ2-1, with D possibly being TRBD2 (6 bases). The CDR3 DNA is TGTGCCAGCAGCCGCTATTCCTTAGCGGAAACCTACAATGAGCAGTTCTTC. Protein: CASSRYSLAETYNEQFF.